This TCR beta chain was recorded in a study of vaccination and CD4 T cells after COVID-19. Study summary: Stimulation used overlapping spike peptides from SARS-CoV-2, HCoV-NL63, HCoV-OC43 and HCoV-229E. Overall study results and limits: The researchers studied relatively few convalescent patients and omitted early post-infection timepoints.

As regards this clonotype: The antigen remains unidentified.

The treatment is: approximately nine-day PBMC culture with coronavirus spike peptide pools or control peptides (ViraFEST assay). Sequencing of DNA taken from cultured CD4+ T cells relied on the Oncomine TCR Beta short-read assay. From the PCR reads, TCRdb called clonotypes with MiXCR, one entry per CDR3 protein. Of about 8,900 distinct CDR3 sequences in the sample, 60% to 80% were seen once. The V and J ends lost 1 base and 6 bases respectively, with 10 bases between them. The CDR3 has 14 amino acids. The V gene's germline CDR1 is SGHTA and CDR2 FQGNSA. Sequenced sample: CD4+ T cells from blood, cultured in vitro. The V gene is TRBV7-2, the J gene TRBJ1-5; D is possibly TRBD1 (6 bases). This sequence originates from a human donor who had recovered from COVID-19. The CDR3 coding sequence is TGTGCCAGCAGCTTAGTAGGGGGGTTTCAGCCCCAGCATTTT. It yields the protein CASSLVGGFQPQHF.